The rows below give T cell receptor beta chains drawn from one sample of a study of regulatory T cells in long-lasting Graves disease. TCRdb fed the multiplex PCR reads into MiXCR, producing one record per CDR3 protein. The data hold 550,000 to 600,000 distinct CDR3 sequences, with roughly 16% observed a single time. These data also featured in a second study, about T cells in Graves' hyperthyroidism and ophthalmopathy.

The sequenced sample was peripheral blood mononuclear cells (PBMCs), obtained at new diagnosis, from a patient treated with antithyroid drugs. The receptors here all came from a man aged 18 to 29 with Graves disease. Both conserved end residues are part of each CDR3. D genes are given only for firm matches. Size tells how often a clone was seen (once, few, many) or the class of an expanded clone, and some rows leave it out.

v_call: TRBV7-3
d_call: NA
j_call: TRBJ2-2
clone_size: many
cdr3_nt: TGTGCCAGCAGGGTGGGGACCGGGGAGCTGTTTTTT
cdr3_aa: CASRVGTGELFF

v_call: TRBV7-9
d_call: NA
j_call: TRBJ2-1
clone_size: once
cdr3_nt: TGTGTCAGCAGCTTGGACCTAAGGGGACGGAGCTCCTACAATGAGCAGTTCTTC
cdr3_aa: CVSSLDLRGRSSYNEQFF

v_call: TRBV3-1
d_call: TRBD1
j_call: TRBJ2-7
clone_size: NA
cdr3_nt: TGTGCCAGCAGCCCGGACAGGGGCTACGCGTACGAGCAGTACTTC
cdr3_aa: CASSPDRGYAYEQYF

v_call: TRBV27
d_call: TRBD1
j_call: TRBJ2-2
clone_size: many
cdr3_nt: TGTGCCAGCAGTACAGGACAGGGGGTAGCGAACACCGGGGAGCTGTTTTTT
cdr3_aa: CASSTGQGVANTGELFF

v_call: TRBV20-1
d_call: TRBD2
j_call: TRBJ2-3
clone_size: NA
cdr3_nt: TGCAGTGCTAGACTAGCGGGAGAAGGGGATACGCAGTATTTT
cdr3_aa: CSARLAGEGDTQYF

v_call: TRBV2
d_call: TRBD2
j_call: TRBJ2-3
clone_size: many
cdr3_nt: TGTGCCAGCAGACGGACTAGCGGGAGAAGCGATACGCAGTATTTT
cdr3_aa: CASRRTSGRSDTQYF

v_call: TRBV13
d_call: TRBD1
j_call: TRBJ2-7
clone_size: many
cdr3_nt: TGTGCCAGCAGCCGGGACAGGGGGCAACACGAGCAGTACTTC
cdr3_aa: CASSRDRGQHEQYF

v_call: TRBV5-5
d_call: TRBD1
j_call: TRBJ1-2
clone_size: many
cdr3_nt: TGTGCCAGCAGCTTGGCCATGGGGACAGAGGGGGGCTACACCTTC
cdr3_aa: CASSLAMGTEGGYTF

v_call: TRBV28
d_call: NA
j_call: TRBJ2-7
clone_size: many
cdr3_nt: TGTGCCAGCATCCCTCCGCCGCAGGGGGGTTCCTACGAGCAGTACTTC
cdr3_aa: CASIPPPQGGSYEQYF

v_call: TRBV5-1
d_call: TRBD2
j_call: TRBJ2-3
clone_size: NA
cdr3_nt: TGCGCCAGCACGCGTCGGGGGAGGGCTAGCGGAGATACGCGGTATTTT
cdr3_aa: CASTRRGRASGDTRYF

v_call: TRBV6-1
d_call: NA
j_call: TRBJ2-2
clone_size: NA
cdr3_nt: TGTGCCAGCATCCTGCGGACAGCGAACACCGGGGAGCTGTTTTTT
cdr3_aa: CASILRTANTGELFF

v_call: TRBV24-1
d_call: NA
j_call: TRBJ2-7
clone_size: NA
cdr3_nt: TGTGCCACCAGTGATTTCAAGGGGGAGGGAACCTACGAGCAGTACTTC
cdr3_aa: CATSDFKGEGTYEQYF

v_call: TRBV20-1
d_call: TRBD1
j_call: TRBJ1-2
clone_size: few
cdr3_nt: TGCAGTGCTAGAGAGGGACAGGGATGGCAGGCCCCTCTCTTC
cdr3_aa: CSAREGQGWQAPLF

v_call: TRBV19
d_call: NA
j_call: TRBJ2-7
clone_size: NA
cdr3_nt: TGTGCCAGTAGTCCGCGGGGGGGACAGGGTTCGAGTGAGCAGTACTTC
cdr3_aa: CASSPRGGQGSSEQYF

v_call: TRBV4-2
d_call: NA
j_call: TRBJ1-2
clone_size: NA
cdr3_nt: TGTGCCAGCAGCCAAGCTAGACAGAAGCTTCTCTATGGCTACACCTTC
cdr3_aa: CASSQARQKLLYGYTF

v_call: TRBV5-5
d_call: TRBD2
j_call: TRBJ2-1
clone_size: many
cdr3_nt: TGTGCCAGCAGCTCGCTCCCCCAGACTAGCGGGACTGACAATGAGCAGTTCTTC
cdr3_aa: CASSSLPQTSGTDNEQFF

v_call: TRBV19
d_call: NA
j_call: TRBJ2-1
clone_size: once
cdr3_nt: TGTGCCAGTAGTATGCCAAGTAGCCCCTCCGACAGCCTACCCTACAATGAGCAGTTCTTC
cdr3_aa: CASSMPSSPSDSLPYNEQFF

v_call: TRBV6-1
d_call: NA
j_call: TRBJ2-3
clone_size: NA
cdr3_nt: TGTGCCAGCAGTCCGCACCGGGACCCCGATACGCAGTATTTT
cdr3_aa: CASSPHRDPDTQYF

v_call: TRBV18
d_call: NA
j_call: TRBJ2-7
clone_size: many
cdr3_nt: TGTGCCAGCTCACCGCGAGTGTCCTACGAGCAGTACTTC
cdr3_aa: CASSPRVSYEQYF

v_call: TRBV20-1
d_call: NA
j_call: TRBJ1-1
clone_size: many
cdr3_nt: TGCAGTGCTAGTGACGGGGTGAACACTGAAGCTTTCTTT
cdr3_aa: CSASDGVNTEAFF

v_call: TRBV27
d_call: NA
j_call: TRBJ2-7
clone_size: few
cdr3_nt: TGTGCCAGCAGCGATGGGACGACCTACGAGCAGTACTTC
cdr3_aa: CASSDGTTYEQYF

v_call: TRBV10-3
d_call: TRBD2
j_call: TRBJ2-4
clone_size: NA
cdr3_nt: TGTGCCATCAGTGAGTCGAGGGTCGCGGGAGGAGCCAAAAACATTCAGTACTTC
cdr3_aa: CAISESRVAGGAKNIQYF

v_call: TRBV7-3
d_call: TRBD1
j_call: TRBJ2-3
clone_size: many
cdr3_nt: TGTGCCAGCAGCTTAACGGGGGCCGGCAGGGGGCACGGAGATACGCAGTATTTT
cdr3_aa: CASSLTGAGRGHGDTQYF

v_call: TRBV13
d_call: TRBD1
j_call: TRBJ1-4
clone_size: many
cdr3_nt: TGTGCCAGCAGCAACAGTCAAGTGGGACAGGCGGATGAAAAACTGTTTTTT
cdr3_aa: CASSNSQVGQADEKLFF

v_call: TRBV19
d_call: NA
j_call: TRBJ2-5
clone_size: NA
cdr3_nt: TGTGCCAGTAGCCCCGGACCGGGCACGACCCAGTACTTC
cdr3_aa: CASSPGPGTTQYF

v_call: TRBV11-2
d_call: NA
j_call: TRBJ2-7
clone_size: many
cdr3_nt: TGTGCCAGCAGCTTAACCGAGCACGAGCAGTACTTC
cdr3_aa: CASSLTEHEQYF

v_call: TRBV28
d_call: TRBD1
j_call: TRBJ2-7
clone_size: many
cdr3_nt: TGTGCCAGCAGTCCTAGGTCCGCTTGGGACAGCCCTTCCCTCGACGAGCAGTACTTC
cdr3_aa: CASSPRSAWDSPSLDEQYF

v_call: TRBV6-1
d_call: NA
j_call: TRBJ1-4
clone_size: NA
cdr3_nt: TGTGCCAGCAGTGACCTGTACACGAGAGCTAATGAAAAACTGTTTTTT
cdr3_aa: CASSDLYTRANEKLFF

v_call: TRBV30
d_call: NA
j_call: TRBJ2-4
clone_size: many
cdr3_nt: TGTGCCTCAGGGGGCGGGGGCCTAGCCAAAAACATTCAGTACTTC
cdr3_aa: CASGGGGLAKNIQYF

v_call: TRBV7-2
d_call: NA
j_call: TRBJ2-3
clone_size: few
cdr3_nt: TGTGCCAGCAGCCATCTCGACCGCTCTACGCAGTATTTT
cdr3_aa: CASSHLDRSTQYF

v_call: TRBV7-9
d_call: NA
j_call: TRBJ1-2
clone_size: few
cdr3_nt: TGTGCCAGCAGCTCGACGACAGGTTCCCTGGTTAACTATGGCTACACCTTC
cdr3_aa: CASSSTTGSLVNYGYTF

v_call: TRBV11-2
d_call: TRBD2
j_call: TRBJ2-7
clone_size: NA
cdr3_nt: TGTGCCAGCAGCTTTGCGGGAGGTTACTCCTACGAGCAGTACTTC
cdr3_aa: CASSFAGGYSYEQYF

v_call: TRBV14
d_call: NA
j_call: TRBJ1-2
clone_size: NA
cdr3_nt: TGTGCCAGCAGCCAAGATTGGCCTGCAGGACTTAACTATGGCTACACCTTC
cdr3_aa: CASSQDWPAGLNYGYTF

v_call: TRBV18
d_call: NA
j_call: TRBJ2-3
clone_size: many
cdr3_nt: TGTGCCAGCTCACCATCTATGGGGATTGGAGATACGCAGTATTTT
cdr3_aa: CASSPSMGIGDTQYF

v_call: TRBV20-1
d_call: TRBD1
j_call: TRBJ1-2
clone_size: few
cdr3_nt: TGCAGTGCTAGAGATAAGCCGGGACAGAACTATGGCTACACCTTC
cdr3_aa: CSARDKPGQNYGYTF

v_call: TRBV2
d_call: NA
j_call: TRBJ1-5
clone_size: NA
cdr3_nt: TGTGCCAGCAGTGAAGAGAGCAGAGATCAGCCCCAGCATTTT
cdr3_aa: CASSEESRDQPQHF

v_call: TRBV14
d_call: TRBD2
j_call: TRBJ2-1
clone_size: few
cdr3_nt: TGTGCCAGCAGCCAAGCCCGGCGGCTAGCGGGAGGCTTTGAGCAGTTCTTC
cdr3_aa: CASSQARRLAGGFEQFF

v_call: TRBV19
d_call: NA
j_call: TRBJ1-1
clone_size: NA
cdr3_nt: TGTGCCAGCAGCCGGGCGGTGGGACAACGGAACACTGAAGCTTTCTTT
cdr3_aa: CASSRAVGQRNTEAFF

v_call: TRBV7-6
d_call: NA
j_call: TRBJ1-4
clone_size: NA
cdr3_nt: TGTGCCAGCAGCTTAGCGCGGTCTCTCGATATTTTACGCATCTCGCATGAAAAACTGTTTTTT
cdr3_aa: CASSLARSLDILRISHEKLFF

v_call: TRBV18
d_call: NA
j_call: TRBJ1-2
clone_size: many
cdr3_nt: TGTGCCAGCTCACCACGGGACGACACCTTCTATGGCTACACCTTC
cdr3_aa: CASSPRDDTFYGYTF

v_call: TRBV6-2/TRBV6-3
d_call: TRBD1
j_call: TRBJ1-2
clone_size: few
cdr3_nt: TGTGCCAGCACCGTACTAGGGACAGGAGGCTATGGCTACACCTTC
cdr3_aa: CASTVLGTGGYGYTF

v_call: TRBV7-9
d_call: NA
j_call: TRBJ1-1
clone_size: many
cdr3_nt: TGTGCCACCGGGCCGGGCCAGCCCATGATCGCTTTCTTT
cdr3_aa: CATGPGQPMIAFF

v_call: TRBV5-1
d_call: NA
j_call: TRBJ2-3
clone_size: NA
cdr3_nt: TGCACCAGCAGCTTGACAGCCAACCGAGTAAACACAGATACGCAGTATTTT
cdr3_aa: CTSSLTANRVNTDTQYF

v_call: TRBV27
d_call: NA
j_call: TRBJ2-1
clone_size: NA
cdr3_nt: TGTGCCAGCAGTTTATCCGGAGTTAGCTCCTACAATGAGCAGTTCTTC
cdr3_aa: CASSLSGVSSYNEQFF